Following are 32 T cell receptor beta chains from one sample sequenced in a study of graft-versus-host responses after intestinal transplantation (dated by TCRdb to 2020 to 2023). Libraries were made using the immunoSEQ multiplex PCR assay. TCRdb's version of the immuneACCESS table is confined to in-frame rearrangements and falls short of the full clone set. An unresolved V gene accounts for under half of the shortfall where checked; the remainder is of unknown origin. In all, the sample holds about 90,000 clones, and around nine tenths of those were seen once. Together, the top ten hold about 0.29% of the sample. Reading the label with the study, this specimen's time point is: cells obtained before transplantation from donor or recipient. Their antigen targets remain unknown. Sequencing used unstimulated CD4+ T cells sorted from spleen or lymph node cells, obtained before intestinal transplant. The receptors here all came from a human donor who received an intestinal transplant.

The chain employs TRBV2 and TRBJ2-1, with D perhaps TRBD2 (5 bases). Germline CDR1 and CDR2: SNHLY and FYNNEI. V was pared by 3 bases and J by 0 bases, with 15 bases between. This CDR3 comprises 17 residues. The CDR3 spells CASSEPLAPFSYNEQFF. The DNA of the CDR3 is TGTGCCAGCAGTGAGCCGCTAGCCCCGTTCTCCTACAATGAGCAGTTCTTC.

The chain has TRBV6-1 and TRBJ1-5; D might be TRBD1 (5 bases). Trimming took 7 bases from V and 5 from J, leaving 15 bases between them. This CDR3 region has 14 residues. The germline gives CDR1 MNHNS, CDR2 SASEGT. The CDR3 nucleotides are TGTGCCAGCAACGCTCACGACAGTCATCAGCCCCAGCATTTT. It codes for CASNAHDSHQPQHF.

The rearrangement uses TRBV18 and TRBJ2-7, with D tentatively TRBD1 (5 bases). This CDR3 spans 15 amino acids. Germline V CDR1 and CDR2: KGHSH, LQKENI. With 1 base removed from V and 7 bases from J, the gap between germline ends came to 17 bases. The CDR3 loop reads CASSPRERAGWEQYF. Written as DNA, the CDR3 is TGTGCCAGCTCACCACGAGAAAGGGCAGGGTGGGAGCAGTACTTC.

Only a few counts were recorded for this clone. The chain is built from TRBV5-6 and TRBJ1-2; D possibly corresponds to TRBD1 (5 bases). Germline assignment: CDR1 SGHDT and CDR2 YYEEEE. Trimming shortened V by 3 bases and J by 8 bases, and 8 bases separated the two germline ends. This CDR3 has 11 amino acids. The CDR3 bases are TGTGCCAGCAGCTCTCGGGGCGGCTACACCTTC. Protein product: CASSSRGGYTF.

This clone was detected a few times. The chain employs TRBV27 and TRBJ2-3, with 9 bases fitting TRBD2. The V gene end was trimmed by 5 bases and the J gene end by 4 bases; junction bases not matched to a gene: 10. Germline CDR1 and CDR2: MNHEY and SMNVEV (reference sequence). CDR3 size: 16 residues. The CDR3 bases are TGTGCCAGCAGTCGATACTTAGCGGGAGTCCCAGATACGCAGTATTTT. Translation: CASSRYLAGVPDTQYF.

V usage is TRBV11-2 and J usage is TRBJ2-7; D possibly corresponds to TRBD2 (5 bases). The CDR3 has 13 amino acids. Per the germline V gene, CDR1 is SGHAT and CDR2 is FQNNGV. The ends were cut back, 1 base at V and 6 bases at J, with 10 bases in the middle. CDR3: CASSLVGEFEQYF. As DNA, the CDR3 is TGTGCCAGCAGCTTAGTCGGGGAGTTCGAGCAGTACTTC.

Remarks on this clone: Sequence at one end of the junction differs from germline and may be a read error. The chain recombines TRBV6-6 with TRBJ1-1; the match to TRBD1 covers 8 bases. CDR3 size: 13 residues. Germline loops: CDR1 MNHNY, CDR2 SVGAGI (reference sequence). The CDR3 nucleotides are TGTGCCAGCATTTACGACAGGGGCACTGAAGCTTTCTTT. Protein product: CASIYDRGTEAFF.

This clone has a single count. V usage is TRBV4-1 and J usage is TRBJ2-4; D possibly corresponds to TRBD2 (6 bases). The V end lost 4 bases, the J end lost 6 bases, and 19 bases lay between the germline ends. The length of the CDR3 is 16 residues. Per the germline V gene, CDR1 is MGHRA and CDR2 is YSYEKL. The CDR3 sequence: CASSLPGLSVSNIQYF. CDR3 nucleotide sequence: TGCGCCAGCAGCCTTCCGGGACTGTCGGTTTCAAACATTCAGTACTTC.

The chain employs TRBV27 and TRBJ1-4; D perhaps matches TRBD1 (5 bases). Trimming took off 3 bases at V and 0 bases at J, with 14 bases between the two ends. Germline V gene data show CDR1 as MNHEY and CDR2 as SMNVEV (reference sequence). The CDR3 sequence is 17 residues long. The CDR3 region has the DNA TGTGCCAGCAGTTTTGTCGGGGGTGTCGCAACTAATGAAAAACTGTTTTTT. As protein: CASSFVGGVATNEKLFF.

In DNA form, the CDR3 reads TGTGCTAGTGGTTTGCTACGGGGGACTAGCGGGAGCGGTGAGCAGTTCTTC. This translates into CASGLLRGTSGSGEQFF. V and J are TRBV12-5 and TRBJ2-1; 14 positions match TRBD2. The germline CDR1 and CDR2 sequences are LGHNT and FRNRAP. This CDR3 has 17 residues. J was trimmed by 9 bases and V by 2 bases; bases with no gene match: 9.

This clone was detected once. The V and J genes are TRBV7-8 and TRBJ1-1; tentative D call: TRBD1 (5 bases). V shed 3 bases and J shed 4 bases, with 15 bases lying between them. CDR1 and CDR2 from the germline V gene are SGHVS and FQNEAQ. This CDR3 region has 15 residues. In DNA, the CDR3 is TGTGCCAGCAGCTTTGGGTTGGGGGGAGGCACTGAAGCTTTCTTT. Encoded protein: CASSFGLGGGTEAFF.

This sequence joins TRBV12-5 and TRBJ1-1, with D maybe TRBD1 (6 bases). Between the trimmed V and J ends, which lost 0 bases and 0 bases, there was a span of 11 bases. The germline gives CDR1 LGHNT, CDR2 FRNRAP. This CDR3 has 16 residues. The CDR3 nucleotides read TGTGCTAGTGGTTTGGTACTTGGGGGCCTGAACACTGAAGCTTTCTTT. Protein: CASGLVLGGLNTEAFF.

The CDR3 region is CASSLGLGRYNEQFF. Here the CDR3 DNA reads TGTGCCAGCAGCCTGGGACTAGGGCGATACAATGAGCAGTTCTTC. The rearrangement links TRBV5-5 to TRBJ2-1, with TRBD2 matching over 8 bases. The CDR3 runs to 15 residues. From germline, CDR1 is SGHKS and CDR2 YYEKEE (reference sequence). V dropped 4 bases and J dropped 4; count of bases not matched to a gene: 7.

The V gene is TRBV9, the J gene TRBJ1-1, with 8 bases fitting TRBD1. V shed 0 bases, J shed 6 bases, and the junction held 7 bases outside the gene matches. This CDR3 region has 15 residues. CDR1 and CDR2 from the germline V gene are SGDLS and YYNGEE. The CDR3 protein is CASSVDPTGGAEAFF. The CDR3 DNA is TGTGCCAGCAGCGTAGACCCCACAGGGGGGGCTGAAGCTTTCTTT. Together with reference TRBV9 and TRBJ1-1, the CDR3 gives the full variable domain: DSGVTQTPKHLITATGQRVTLRCSPRSGDLSVYWYQQSLDQGLQFLIQYYNGEERAKGNILERFSAQQFPDLHSELNLSSLELGDSALYFCASSVDPTGGAEAFFGQGTRLTVV.

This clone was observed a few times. The CDR3 bases are TGTGCCAGCAGCTGGGGGGGACTAGCGGATTACAATGAGCAGTTCTTC. Its protein is CASSWGGLADYNEQFF. V usage is TRBV7-9 and J usage is TRBJ2-1; 11 bases agree with TRBD2. CDR1 and CDR2 (germline): SEHNR, FQNEAQ (reference sequence). The CDR3 totals 16 residues. With 4 bases clipped from V and 4 bases from J, the junction kept 6 bases outside the gene matches.

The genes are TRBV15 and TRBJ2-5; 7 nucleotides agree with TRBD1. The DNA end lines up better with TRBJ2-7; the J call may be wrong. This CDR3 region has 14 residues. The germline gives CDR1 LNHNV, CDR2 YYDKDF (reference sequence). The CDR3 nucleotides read TGTGCCACCAGCGGGGACAGAATCTTCTACGAGCAGTACTTC. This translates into CATSGDRIFYEQYF.

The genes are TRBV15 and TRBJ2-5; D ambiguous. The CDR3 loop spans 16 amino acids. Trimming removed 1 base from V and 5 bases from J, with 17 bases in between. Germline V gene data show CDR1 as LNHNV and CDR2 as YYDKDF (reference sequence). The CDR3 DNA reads TGTGCCACCAGCAGAGGACCCTCAAGTAGGCGGGAGACCCAGTACTTC. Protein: CATSRGPSSRRETQYF.

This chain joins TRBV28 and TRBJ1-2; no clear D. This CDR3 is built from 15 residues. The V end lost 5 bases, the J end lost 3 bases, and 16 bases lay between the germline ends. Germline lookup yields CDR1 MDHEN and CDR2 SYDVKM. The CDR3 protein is CASSHGGVGDYGYTF. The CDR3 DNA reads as TGTGCCAGCAGTCACGGCGGGGTCGGCGACTATGGCTACACCTTC.

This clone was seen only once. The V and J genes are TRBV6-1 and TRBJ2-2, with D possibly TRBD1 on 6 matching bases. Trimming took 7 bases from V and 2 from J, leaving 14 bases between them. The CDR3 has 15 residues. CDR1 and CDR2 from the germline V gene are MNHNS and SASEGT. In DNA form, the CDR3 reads TGTGCCAGCACTCCCCTACAGGGAAACACCGGGGAGCTGTTTTTT. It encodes CASTPLQGNTGELFF.

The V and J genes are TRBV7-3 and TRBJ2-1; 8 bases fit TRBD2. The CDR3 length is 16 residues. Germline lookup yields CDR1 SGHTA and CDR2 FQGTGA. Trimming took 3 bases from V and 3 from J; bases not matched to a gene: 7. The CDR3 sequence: CASSFTGTRVYNEQFF. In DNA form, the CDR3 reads TGTGCCAGCAGCTTTACCGGGACTAGGGTCTACAATGAGCAGTTCTTC.

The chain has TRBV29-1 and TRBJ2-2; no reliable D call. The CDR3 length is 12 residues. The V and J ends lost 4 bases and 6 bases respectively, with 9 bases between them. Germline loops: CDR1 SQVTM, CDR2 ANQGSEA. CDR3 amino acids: CSVGELPGELFF. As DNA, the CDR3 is TGCAGCGTTGGCGAGTTGCCCGGGGAGCTGTTTTTT.

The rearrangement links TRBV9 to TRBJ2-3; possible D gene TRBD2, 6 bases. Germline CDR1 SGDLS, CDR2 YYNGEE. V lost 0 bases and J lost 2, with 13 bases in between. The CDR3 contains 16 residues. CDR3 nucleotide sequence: TGTGCCAGCAGCGTAGGACCAGGAGGGTACACAGATACGCAGTATTTT. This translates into CASSVGPGGYTDTQYF. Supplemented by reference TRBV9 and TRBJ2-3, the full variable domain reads DSGVTQTPKHLITATGQRVTLRCSPRSGDLSVYWYQQSLDQGLQFLIQYYNGEERAKGNILERFSAQQFPDLHSELNLSSLELGDSALYFCASSVGPGGYTDTQYFGPGTRLTVL.

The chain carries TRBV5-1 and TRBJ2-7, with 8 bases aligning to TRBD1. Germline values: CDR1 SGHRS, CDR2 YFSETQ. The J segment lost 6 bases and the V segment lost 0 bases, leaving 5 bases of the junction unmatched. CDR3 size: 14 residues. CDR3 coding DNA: TGCGCCAGCAGCTTGGCTCAGGGGGCGGGCGAGCAGTACTTC. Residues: CASSLAQGAGEQYF.

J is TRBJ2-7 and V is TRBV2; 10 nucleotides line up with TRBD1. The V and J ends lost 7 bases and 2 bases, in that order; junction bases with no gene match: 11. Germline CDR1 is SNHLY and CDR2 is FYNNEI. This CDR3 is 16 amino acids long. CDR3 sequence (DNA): TGTGCCAGCAAGAAACCGGGACAGGGGACAACCTACGAGCAGTACTTC. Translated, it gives CASKKPGQGTTYEQYF.

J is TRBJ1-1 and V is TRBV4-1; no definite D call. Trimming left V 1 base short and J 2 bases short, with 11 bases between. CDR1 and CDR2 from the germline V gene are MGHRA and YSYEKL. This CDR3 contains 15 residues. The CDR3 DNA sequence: TGCGCCAGCAGCCAAGTAGAACGATTTAACACTGAAGCTTTCTTT. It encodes CASSQVERFNTEAFF.

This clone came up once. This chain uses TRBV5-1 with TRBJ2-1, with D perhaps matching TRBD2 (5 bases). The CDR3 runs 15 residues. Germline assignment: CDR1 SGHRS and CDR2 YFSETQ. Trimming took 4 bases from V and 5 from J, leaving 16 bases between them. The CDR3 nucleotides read TGCGCCAGCAGCCGGGAACATTACCTTCACAATGAGCAGTTCTTC. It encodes CASSREHYLHNEQFF. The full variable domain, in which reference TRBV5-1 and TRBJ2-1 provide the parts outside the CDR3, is KAGVTQTPRYLIKTRGQQVTLSCSPISGHRSVSWYQQTPGQGLQFLFEYFSETQRNKGNFPGRFSGRQFSNSRSEMNVSTLELGDSALYLCASSREHYLHNEQFFGPGTRLTVL.

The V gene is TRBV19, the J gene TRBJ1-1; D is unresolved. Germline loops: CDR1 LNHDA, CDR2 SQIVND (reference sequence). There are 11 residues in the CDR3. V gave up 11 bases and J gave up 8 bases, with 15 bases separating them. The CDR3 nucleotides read TGTGCCTTCCAAGGGCGCAGAGAAGCTTTCTTT. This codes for CAFQGRREAFF.

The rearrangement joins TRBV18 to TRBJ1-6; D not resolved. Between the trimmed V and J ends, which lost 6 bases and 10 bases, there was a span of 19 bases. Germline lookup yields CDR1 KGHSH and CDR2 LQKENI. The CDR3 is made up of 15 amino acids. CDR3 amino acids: CASSRTTTEGSPLHF. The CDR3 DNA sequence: TGTGCCAGCTCCCGGACGACAACAGAGGGCTCACCCCTCCACTTT. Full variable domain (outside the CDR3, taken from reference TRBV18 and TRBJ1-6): NAGVMQNPRHLVRRRGQEARLRCSPMKGHSHVYWYRQLPEEGLKFMVYLQKENIIDESGMPKERFSAEFPKEGPSILRIQQVVRGDSAAYFCASSRTTTEGSPLHFGNGTRLTVT.

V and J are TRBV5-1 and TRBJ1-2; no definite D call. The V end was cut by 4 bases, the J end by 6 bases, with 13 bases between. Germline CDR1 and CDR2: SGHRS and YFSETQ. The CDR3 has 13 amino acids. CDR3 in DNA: TGCGCCAGCAGCCCCAGAGACCCGGATGGCTACACCTTC. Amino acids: CASSPRDPDGYTF.

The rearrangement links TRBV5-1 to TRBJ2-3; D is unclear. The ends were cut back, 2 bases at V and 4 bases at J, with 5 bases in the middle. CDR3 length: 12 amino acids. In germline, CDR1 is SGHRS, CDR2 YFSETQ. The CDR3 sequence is CASSFDSDTQYF. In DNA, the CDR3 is TGCGCCAGCAGCTTTGACTCAGATACGCAGTATTTT.

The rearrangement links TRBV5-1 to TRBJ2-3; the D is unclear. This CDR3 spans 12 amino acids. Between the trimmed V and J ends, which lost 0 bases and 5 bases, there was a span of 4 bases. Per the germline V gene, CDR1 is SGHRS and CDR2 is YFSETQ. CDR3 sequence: CASSLGLDTQYF. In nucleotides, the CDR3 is TGCGCCAGCAGCTTGGGGCTAGATACGCAGTATTTT.

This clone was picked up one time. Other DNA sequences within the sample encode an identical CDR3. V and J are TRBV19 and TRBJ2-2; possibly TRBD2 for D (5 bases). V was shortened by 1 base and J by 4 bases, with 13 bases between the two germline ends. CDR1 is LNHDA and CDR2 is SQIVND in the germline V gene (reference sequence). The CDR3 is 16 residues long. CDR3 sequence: CASSIGRRLATGELFF. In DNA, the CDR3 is TGTGCCAGTAGTATAGGTAGGAGGTTGGCCACCGGGGAGCTGTTTTTT. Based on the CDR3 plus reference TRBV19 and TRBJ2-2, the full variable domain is DGGITQSPKYLFRKEGQNVTLSCEQNLNHDAMYWYRQDPGQGLRLIYYSQIVNDFQKGDIAEGYSVSREKKESFPLTVTSAQKNPTAFYLCASSIGRRLATGELFFGEGSRLTVL.